This TCR beta chain was sequenced in a study of Tregs in tolerant kidney transplant recipients. Points from the study as a whole: No direct test of biological reproducibility was done here. Donor-specific Treg expansion exceeded global Treg expansion in tolerant patients, suggesting antigen drive.

Sequencing was performed with immunoSEQ multiplex PCR; in TCRdb, only in-frame clones are kept and a portion is missing. The sample contains about 83,000 clones, around 98% of which appear only once. Turning to this clone: Its antigen is unidentified.

Unstimulated regulatory T cells (CD4+CD25+CD127-), CD4+CD25- non-regulatory cells, CD4 and CD8 cells were FACS-sorted from thawed PBMCs. V lost 7 bases to trimming and J lost 2 bases, with 16 bases between them. Germline V gene lookup returns CDR1 MNHNY and CDR2 SVGAGI (reference sequence). The CDR3 contains 15 residues. The chain joins TRBV6-6 to TRBJ2-3; weak D call: TRBD2 (5 bases). The receptor comes from a human donor who received a combined kidney and bone marrow transplant. The sequencing here drew on CD4+ T cells from blood, taken before the transplant. The CDR3 reads CASTPGDYHTDTQYF. The CDR3 DNA sequence: TGTGCCAGCACACCCGGTGACTACCACACAGATACGCAGTATTTT.